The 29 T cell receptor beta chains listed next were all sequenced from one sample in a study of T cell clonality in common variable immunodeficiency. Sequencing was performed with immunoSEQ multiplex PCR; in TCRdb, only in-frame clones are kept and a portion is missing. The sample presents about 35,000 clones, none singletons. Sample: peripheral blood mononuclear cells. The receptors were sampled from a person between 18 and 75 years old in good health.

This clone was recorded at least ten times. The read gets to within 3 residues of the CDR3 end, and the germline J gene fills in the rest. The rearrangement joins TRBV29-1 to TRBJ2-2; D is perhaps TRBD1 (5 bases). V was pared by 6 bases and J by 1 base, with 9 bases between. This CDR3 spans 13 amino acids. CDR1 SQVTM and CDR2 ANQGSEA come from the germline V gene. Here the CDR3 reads CSVHTGNTGELFF. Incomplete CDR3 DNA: TGCAGCGTACATACAGGGAACACCGGGGAG.

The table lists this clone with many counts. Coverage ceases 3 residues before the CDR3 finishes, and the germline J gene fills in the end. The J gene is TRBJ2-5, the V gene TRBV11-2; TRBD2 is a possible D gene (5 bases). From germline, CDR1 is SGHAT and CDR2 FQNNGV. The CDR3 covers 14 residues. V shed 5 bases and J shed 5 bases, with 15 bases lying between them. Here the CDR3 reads CASSTTDKRETQYF. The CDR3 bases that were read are TGTGCCAGCAGCACCACCGACAAGCGGGAGACC. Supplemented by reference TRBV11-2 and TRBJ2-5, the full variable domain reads EAGVAQSPRYKIIEKRQSVAFWCNPISGHATLYWYQQILGQGPKLLIQFQNNGVVDDSQLPKDRFSAERLKGVDSTLKIQPAKLEDSAVYLCASSTTDKRETQYFGPGTRLLVL.

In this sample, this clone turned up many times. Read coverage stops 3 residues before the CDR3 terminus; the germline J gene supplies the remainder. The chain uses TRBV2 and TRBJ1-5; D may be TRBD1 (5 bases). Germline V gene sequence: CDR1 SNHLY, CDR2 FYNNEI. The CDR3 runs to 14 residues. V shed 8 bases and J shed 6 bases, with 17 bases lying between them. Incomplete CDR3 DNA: TGTGCCAGCGTCGGGACTGACCCGGGTCAGCCC. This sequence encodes CASVGTDPGQP. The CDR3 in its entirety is CASVGTDPGQPQHF.

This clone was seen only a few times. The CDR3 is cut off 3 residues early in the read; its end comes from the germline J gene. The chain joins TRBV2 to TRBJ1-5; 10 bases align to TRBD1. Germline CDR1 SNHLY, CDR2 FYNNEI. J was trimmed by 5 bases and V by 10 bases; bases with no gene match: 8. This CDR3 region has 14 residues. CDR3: CATGTGVGDQPQHF. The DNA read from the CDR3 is TGTGCCACCGGGACAGGGGTCGGGGATCAGCCC. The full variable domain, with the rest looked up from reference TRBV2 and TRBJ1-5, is EPEVTQTPSHQVTQMGQEVILRCVPISNHLYFYWYRQILGQKVEFLVSFYNNEISEKSEIFDDQFSVERPDGSNFTLKIRSTKLEDSAMYFCATGTGVGDQPQHFGDGTRLSIL.

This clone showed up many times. CDR3 region: CASSLEDRARKLFF. Partial CDR3 DNA: TGTGCCAGCAGCTTAGAGGACAGGGCCCGAAAA. The chain combines TRBV7-2 with TRBJ1-4, with 8 nucleotides matching TRBD1. The read ends 3 residues early relative to the CDR3; the germline J gene fills the gap. CDR3 length: 14 amino acids. The trim removed 1 base at V and 10 bases at J, leaving 5 bases unmatched. Per germline, CDR1 SGHTA and CDR2 FQGNSA.

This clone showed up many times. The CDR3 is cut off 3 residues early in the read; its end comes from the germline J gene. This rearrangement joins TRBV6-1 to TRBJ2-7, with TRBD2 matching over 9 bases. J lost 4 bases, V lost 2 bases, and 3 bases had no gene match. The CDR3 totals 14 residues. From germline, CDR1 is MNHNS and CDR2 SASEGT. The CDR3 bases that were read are TGTGCCAGCAGTGAAACGGCGGGAGGGTACGAG. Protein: CASSETAGGYE. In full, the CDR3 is CASSETAGGYEQYF.

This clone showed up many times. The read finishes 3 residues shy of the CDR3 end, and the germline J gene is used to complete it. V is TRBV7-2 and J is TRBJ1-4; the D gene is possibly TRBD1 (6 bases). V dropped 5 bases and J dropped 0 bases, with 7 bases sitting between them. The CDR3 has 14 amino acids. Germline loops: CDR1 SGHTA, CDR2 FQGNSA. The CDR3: CASSRTATNEKLFF. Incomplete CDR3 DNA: TGTGCCAGCAGCCGGACAGCAACTAATGAAAAA.

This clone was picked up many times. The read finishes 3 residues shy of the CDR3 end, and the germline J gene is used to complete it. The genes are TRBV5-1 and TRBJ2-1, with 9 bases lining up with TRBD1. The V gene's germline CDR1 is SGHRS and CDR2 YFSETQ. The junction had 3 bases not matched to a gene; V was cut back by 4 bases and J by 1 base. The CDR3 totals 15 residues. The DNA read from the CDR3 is TGCGCCAGCAGCCCCGGGACAGGGTCCTACAATGAG. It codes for CASSPGTGSYNE. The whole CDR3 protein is CASSPGTGSYNEQFF.

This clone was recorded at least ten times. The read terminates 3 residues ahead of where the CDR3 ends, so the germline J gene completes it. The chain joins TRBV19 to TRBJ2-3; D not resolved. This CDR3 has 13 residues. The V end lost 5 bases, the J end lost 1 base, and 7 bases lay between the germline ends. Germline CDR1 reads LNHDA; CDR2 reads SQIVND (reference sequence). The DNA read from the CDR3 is TGTGCCAGTAGTTTTCGGGGCACAGATACG. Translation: CASSFRGTDT. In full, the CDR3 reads CASSFRGTDTQYF.

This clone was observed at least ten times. The DNA read from the CDR3 is TGCGCCAGCTCGGACAGGAACTACGAG. This sequence encodes CASSDRNYE. The complete CDR3 sequence is CASSDRNYEQYF. The V call is TRBV10-1, the J call TRBJ2-7; 7 bases are shared with TRBD1. The read terminates 3 residues before the CDR3 end, so the remaining end is supplied by the germline J gene. The junction had 4 bases not matched to a gene; V was cut back by 8 bases and J by 3 bases. The CDR3 is 12 amino acids. CDR1 is WNHNN, CDR2 SYGVQD, per germline (reference sequence).

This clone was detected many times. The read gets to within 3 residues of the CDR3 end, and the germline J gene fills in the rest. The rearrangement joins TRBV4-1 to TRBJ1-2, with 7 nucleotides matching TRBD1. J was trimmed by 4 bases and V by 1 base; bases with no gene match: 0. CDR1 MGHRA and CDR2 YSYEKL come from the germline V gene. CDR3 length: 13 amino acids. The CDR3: CASSQGTGYGYTF. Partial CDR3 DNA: TGCGCCAGCAGCCAAGGGACAGGCTATGGC.

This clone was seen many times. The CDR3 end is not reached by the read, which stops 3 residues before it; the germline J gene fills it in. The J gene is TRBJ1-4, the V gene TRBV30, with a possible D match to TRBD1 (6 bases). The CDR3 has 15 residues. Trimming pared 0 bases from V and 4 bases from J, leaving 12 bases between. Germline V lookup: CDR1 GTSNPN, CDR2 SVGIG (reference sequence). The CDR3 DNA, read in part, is TGTGCCTGGAGTGTGGTTTTACAGGGTAATGAAAAA. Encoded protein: CAWSVVLQGNEK. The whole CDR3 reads CAWSVVLQGNEKLFF.

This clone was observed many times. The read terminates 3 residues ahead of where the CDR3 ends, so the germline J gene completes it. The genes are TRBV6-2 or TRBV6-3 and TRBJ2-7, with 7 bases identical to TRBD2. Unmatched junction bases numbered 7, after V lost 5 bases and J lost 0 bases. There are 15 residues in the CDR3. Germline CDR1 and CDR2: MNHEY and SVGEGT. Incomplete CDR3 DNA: TGTGCCAGCAGTACGGGACTACCGGCCTCCTACGAG. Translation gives CASSTGLPASYE. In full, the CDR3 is CASSTGLPASYEQYF.

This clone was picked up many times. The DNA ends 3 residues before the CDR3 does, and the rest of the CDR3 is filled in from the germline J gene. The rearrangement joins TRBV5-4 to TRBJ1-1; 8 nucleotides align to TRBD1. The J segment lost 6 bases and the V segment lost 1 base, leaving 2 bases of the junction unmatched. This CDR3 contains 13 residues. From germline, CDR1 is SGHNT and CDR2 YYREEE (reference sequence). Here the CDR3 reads CASSLTGGSEAFF. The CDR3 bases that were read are TGTGCCAGCAGCTTGACAGGGGGATCTGAA.

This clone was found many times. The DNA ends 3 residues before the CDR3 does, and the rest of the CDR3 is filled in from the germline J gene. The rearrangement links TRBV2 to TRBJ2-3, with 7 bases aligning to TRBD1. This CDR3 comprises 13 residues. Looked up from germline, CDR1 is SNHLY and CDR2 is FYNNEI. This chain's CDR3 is CASSWGQQETQYF. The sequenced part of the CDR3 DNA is TGTGCCAGCAGTTGGGGACAGCAAGAGACG. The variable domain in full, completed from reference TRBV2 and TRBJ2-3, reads EPEVTQTPSHQVTQMGQEVILRCVPISNHLYFYWYRQILGQKVEFLVSFYNNEISEKSEIFDDQFSVERPDGSNFTLKIRSTKLEDSAMYFCASSWGQQETQYFGPGTRLTVL.

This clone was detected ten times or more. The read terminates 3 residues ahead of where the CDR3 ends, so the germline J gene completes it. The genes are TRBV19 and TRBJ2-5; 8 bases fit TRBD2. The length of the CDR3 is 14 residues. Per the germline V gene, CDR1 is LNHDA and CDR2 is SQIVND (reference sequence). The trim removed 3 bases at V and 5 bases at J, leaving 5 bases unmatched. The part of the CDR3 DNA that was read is TGTGCCAGTAGTATGCAGCGGGAGATGGAGACC. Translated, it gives CASSMQREMET. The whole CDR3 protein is CASSMQREMETQYF.

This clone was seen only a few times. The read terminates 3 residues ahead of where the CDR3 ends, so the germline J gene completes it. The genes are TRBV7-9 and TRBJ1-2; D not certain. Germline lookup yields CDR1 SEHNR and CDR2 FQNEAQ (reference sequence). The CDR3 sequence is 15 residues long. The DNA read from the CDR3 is TGTGCCAGCACCGGACTAGCGGGAGAGGCTTACGAC. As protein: CASTGLAGEAYD. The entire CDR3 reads CASTGLAGEAYDYTF.

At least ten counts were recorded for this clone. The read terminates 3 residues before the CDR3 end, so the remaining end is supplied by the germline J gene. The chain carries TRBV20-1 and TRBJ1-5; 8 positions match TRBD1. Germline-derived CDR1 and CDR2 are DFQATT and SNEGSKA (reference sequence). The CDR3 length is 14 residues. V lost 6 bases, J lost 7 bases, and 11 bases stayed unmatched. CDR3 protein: CSAKTGQGGQPQHF. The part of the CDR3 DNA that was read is TGCAGTGCAAAAACCGGACAGGGAGGCCAGCCC.

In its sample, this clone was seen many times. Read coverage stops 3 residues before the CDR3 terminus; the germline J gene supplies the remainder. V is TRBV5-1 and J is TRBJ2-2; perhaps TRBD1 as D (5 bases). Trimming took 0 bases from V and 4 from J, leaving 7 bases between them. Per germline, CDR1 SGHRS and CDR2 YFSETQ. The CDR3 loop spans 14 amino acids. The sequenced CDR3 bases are TGCGCCAGCAGCTTGGGACAGTCCACCGGGGAG. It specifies CASSLGQSTGE. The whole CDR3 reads CASSLGQSTGELFF.

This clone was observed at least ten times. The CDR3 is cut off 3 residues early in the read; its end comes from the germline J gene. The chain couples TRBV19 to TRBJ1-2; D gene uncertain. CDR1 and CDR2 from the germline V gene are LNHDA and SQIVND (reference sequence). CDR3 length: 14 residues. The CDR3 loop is CASSIPTVARGYTF. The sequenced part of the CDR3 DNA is TGTGCCAGTAGTATACCGACGGTAGCGAGAGGC. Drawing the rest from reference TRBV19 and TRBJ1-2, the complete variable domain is DGGITQSPKYLFRKEGQNVTLSCEQNLNHDAMYWYRQDPGQGLRLIYYSQIVNDFQKGDIAEGYSVSREKKESFPLTVTSAQKNPTAFYLCASSIPTVARGYTFGSGTRLTVV.

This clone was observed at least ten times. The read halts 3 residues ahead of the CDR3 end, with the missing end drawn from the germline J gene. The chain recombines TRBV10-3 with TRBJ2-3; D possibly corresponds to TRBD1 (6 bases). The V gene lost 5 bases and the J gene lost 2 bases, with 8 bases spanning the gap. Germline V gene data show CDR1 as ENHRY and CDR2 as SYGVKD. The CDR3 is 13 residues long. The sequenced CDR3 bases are TGTGCCATCAGTAGACAGGACACAGATACG. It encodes CAISRQDTDT. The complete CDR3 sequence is CAISRQDTDTQYF.

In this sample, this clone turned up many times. The CDR3 spells CASRRTRVGGRLGDTQYF. The CDR3 DNA, read in part, is TGTGCCAGCAGACGGACCAGGGTGGGAGGACGACTTGGAGATACG. V gene TRBV7-8 combines with J gene TRBJ2-3; tentative D call: TRBD2 (6 bases). Read coverage stops 3 residues before the CDR3 terminus; the germline J gene supplies the remainder. Germline-derived CDR1 and CDR2 are SGHVS and FQNEAQ. The V end lost 6 bases, the J end lost 5 bases, and 27 bases lay between the germline ends. This CDR3 spans 18 amino acids.

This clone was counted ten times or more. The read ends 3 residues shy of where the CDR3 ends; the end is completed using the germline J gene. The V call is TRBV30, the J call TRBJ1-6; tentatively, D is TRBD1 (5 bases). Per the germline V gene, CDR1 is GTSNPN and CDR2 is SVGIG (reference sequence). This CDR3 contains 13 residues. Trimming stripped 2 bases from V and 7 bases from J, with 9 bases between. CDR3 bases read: TGTGCCTGGAGTCGGGACTCCAATTCACCC. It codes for CAWSRDSNSP. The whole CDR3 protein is CAWSRDSNSPLHF. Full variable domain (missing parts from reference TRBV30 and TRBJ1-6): SQTIHQWPATLVQPVGSPLSLECTVEGTSNPNLYWYRQAAGRGLQLLFYSVGIGQISSEVPQNLSASRPQDRQFILSSKKLLLSDSGFYLCAWSRDSNSPLHFGNGTRLTVT.

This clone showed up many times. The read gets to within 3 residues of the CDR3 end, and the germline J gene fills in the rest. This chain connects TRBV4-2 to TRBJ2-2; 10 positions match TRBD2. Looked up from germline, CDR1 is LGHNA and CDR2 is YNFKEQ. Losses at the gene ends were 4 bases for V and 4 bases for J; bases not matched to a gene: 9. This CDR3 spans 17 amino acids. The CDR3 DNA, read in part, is TGTGCCAGCAGCCCCCCGGGGGTAGCGGGAGGCACCGGGGAG. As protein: CASSPPGVAGGTGE. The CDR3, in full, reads CASSPPGVAGGTGELFF.

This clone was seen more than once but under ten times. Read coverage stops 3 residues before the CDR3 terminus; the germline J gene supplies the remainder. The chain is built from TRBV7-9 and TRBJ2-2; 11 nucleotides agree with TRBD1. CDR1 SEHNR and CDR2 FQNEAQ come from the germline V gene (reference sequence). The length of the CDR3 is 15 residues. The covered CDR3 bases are TGTGCCAGCAGTTTACCGGGACAGGGGGATTCACCG. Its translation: CASSLPGQGDSP. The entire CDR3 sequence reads CASSLPGQGDSPLFF.

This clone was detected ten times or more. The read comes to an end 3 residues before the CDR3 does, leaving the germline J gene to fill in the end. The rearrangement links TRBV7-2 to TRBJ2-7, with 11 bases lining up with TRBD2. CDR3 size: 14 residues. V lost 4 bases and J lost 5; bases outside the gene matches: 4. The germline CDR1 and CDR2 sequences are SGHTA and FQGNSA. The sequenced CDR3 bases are TGTGCCAGCAGCTCACTAGCGGGGGCCCACGAG. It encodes CASSSLAGAHE. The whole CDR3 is CASSSLAGAHEQYF.

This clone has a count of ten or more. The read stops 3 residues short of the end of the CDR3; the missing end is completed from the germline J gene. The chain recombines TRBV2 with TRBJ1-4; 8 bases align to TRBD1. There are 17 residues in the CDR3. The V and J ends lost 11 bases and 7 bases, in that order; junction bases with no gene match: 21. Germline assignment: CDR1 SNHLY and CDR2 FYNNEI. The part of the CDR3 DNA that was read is TGTGCCGTTGGAAGTGGTGGCAGGGGGCACCCCGGTGAAAAA. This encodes CAVGSGGRGHPGEK. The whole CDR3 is CAVGSGGRGHPGEKLFF.

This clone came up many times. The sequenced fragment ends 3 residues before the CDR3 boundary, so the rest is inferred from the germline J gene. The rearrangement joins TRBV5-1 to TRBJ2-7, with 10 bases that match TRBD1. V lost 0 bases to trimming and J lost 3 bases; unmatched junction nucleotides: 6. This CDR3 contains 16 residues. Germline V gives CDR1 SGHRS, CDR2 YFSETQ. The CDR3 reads CASSLEAGTGDYEQYF. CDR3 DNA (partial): TGCGCCAGCAGCTTGGAAGCCGGGACAGGGGACTACGAG.

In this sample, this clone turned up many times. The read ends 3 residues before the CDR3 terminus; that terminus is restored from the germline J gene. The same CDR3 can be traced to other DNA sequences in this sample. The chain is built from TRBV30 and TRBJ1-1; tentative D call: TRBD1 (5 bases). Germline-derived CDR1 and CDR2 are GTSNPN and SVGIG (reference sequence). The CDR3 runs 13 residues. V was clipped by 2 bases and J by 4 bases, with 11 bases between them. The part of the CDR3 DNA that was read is TGTGCCTGGAGTATCCAGGGTGGCACTGAA. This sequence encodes CAWSIQGGTE. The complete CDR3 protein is CAWSIQGGTEAFF.